This entry lists 32 T cell receptor beta chains sequenced from one sample in a study of technical replicates of blood from several donors. Assay: immunoSEQ multiplex PCR; the TCRdb copy retains only in-frame clones and omits some. This table has more than 75,000 clones, about 86% appearing once. The material sequenced was PBMCs. These receptors came from a human donor in good health. Some clones in this sample may be carry-over from other donors' samples.

The chain recombines TRBV2 with TRBJ2-2; D unclear. The V gene lost 5 bases and the J gene lost 5 bases, with 6 bases spanning the gap. The CDR3 spans 12 residues. Germline loops: CDR1 SNHLY, CDR2 FYNNEI. This chain's CDR3 is CASSWPTGELFF. DNA of the CDR3: TGTGCCAGCAGTTGGCCGACCGGGGAGCTGTTTTTT.

In its sample, this clone was seen many times. This sequence joins TRBV7-6 and TRBJ2-6; 14 bases line up with TRBD2. Germline V lookup: CDR1 SGHVS, CDR2 FNYEAQ. The CDR3 runs to 19 residues. Trimming removed 5 bases from V and 0 bases from J; junction bases left unmatched: 6. In nucleotides, the CDR3 is TGTGCCAGCAGCCACCTGACTAGCGGGAGGGCCTCTGGGGCCAACGTCCTGACTTTC. Its translation: CASSHLTSGRASGANVLTF.

The chain recombines TRBV11-2 with TRBJ2-5, with 10 bases lining up with TRBD2. From germline, CDR1 is SGHAT and CDR2 FQNNGV. The CDR3 is 16 residues long. V dropped 1 base and J dropped 3; count of bases not matched to a gene: 5. This CDR3 is CASSLVSGGTKETQYF. In DNA form, the CDR3 reads TGTGCCAGCAGCTTAGTTAGCGGGGGGACTAAAGAGACCCAGTACTTC.

CDR3 residues: CATSTDRGYEQYF. Written as DNA, the CDR3 is TGTGCCACCAGCACAGACAGGGGATACGAGCAGTACTTC. The V gene is TRBV15, the J gene TRBJ2-7, with TRBD1 matching 8 bases. After removal of 4 bases from V and 4 bases from J, the junction contained 3 bases not matched to a gene. This CDR3 has 13 residues. Germline CDR1 LNHNV, CDR2 YYDKDF (reference sequence).

This rearrangement joins TRBV11-2 to TRBJ1-5, with TRBD1 as a possible D gene (6 bases). CDR1 and CDR2 (germline): SGHAT, FQNNGV. This CDR3 region has 13 residues. The ends were cut back, 2 bases at V and 7 bases at J, with 9 bases in the middle. CDR3 amino acids: CASSLQRGQPQHF. Written as DNA, the CDR3 is TGTGCCAGCAGCTTACAAAGGGGGCAGCCCCAGCATTTT.

The J gene is TRBJ1-2, the V gene TRBV19; TRBD1 matches at 8 bases. In germline, CDR1 is LNHDA, CDR2 SQIVND (reference sequence). This CDR3 is 12 amino acids long. V trimming: 4 bases; J trimming: 8 bases; junction bases outside the gene matches: 3. CDR3: CASSSDRGGYTF. DNA of the CDR3: TGTGCCAGTAGTAGCGACAGGGGCGGCTACACCTTC.

This chain links TRBV19 with TRBJ2-7, with TRBD2 as a possible D gene (5 bases). The CDR3 extends over 14 amino acids. Trimming removed 3 bases from V and 5 bases from J, with 14 bases in between. Looked up from germline, CDR1 is LNHDA and CDR2 is SQIVND (reference sequence). CDR3 sequence reads: CASSMLGSIHEQYF. As DNA, the CDR3 is TGTGCCAGTAGTATGTTAGGGAGTATCCACGAGCAGTACTTC.

This chain links TRBV7-6 with TRBJ1-1, with TRBD1 as a possible D gene (6 bases). CDR3 length: 16 residues. CDR1 and CDR2 from the germline V gene are SGHVS and FNYEAQ. The ends were cut back, 5 bases at V and 1 base at J, with 17 bases in the middle. The CDR3 sequence: CASSPGVARANTEAFF. CDR3 nucleotides: TGTGCCAGCAGCCCAGGGGTCGCCAGGGCGAACACTGAAGCTTTCTTT.

The V and J genes are TRBV10-3 and TRBJ1-3; D is ambiguous. The CDR3 length is 14 residues. The germline CDR1 and CDR2 sequences are ENHRY and SYGVKD. Trimming took off 3 bases at V and 7 bases at J, with 13 bases between the two ends. The CDR3 spells CAISDSRTGNTIYF. CDR3 nucleotides: TGTGCCATCAGTGACTCTAGGACGGGGAACACCATATATTTT.

The chain carries TRBV12-2 and TRBJ2-1; the table's D call, TRBD2, was not checked against the DNA. TRBV12-2 is a pseudogene locus. The CDR3 has 16 residues. The CDR3, as DNA: TGTGCAAGTCGCTTCACTAGCGCCCACTGGAACAATGAGCAGTTCTTC. Protein sequence: CASRFTSAHWNNEQFF.

The rearrangement uses TRBV7-9 and TRBJ1-4; 10 nucleotides line up with TRBD1. The germline CDR1 and CDR2 sequences are SEHNR and FQNEAQ (reference sequence). The CDR3 runs 16 residues. J gave up 4 bases and V 5 bases, and 7 bases lay outside the gene matches. CDR3 nucleotides: TGTGCCAGCAGCCCCCGGGACAGGGGTGTTAATGAAAAACTGTTTTTT. Protein: CASSPRDRGVNEKLFF.

This chain links TRBV7-2 with TRBJ2-4; 7 positions agree with TRBD2. This CDR3 is built from 15 residues. From germline, CDR1 is SGHTA and CDR2 FQGNSA. V shed 5 bases, J shed 0 bases, and the junction held 4 bases outside the gene matches. In DNA, the CDR3 is TGTGCCAGCAGCGGCGGGGGACTAGCCAAAAACATTCAGTACTTC. Protein product: CASSGGGLAKNIQYF.

About this clone itself: The identical CDR3 is also encoded by other nucleotide sequences in the sample. The chain joins TRBV9 to TRBJ2-5, with 15 bases fitting TRBD2. CDR1 is SGDLS and CDR2 is YYNGEE in the germline V gene. CDR3 length: 17 residues. V was clipped by 3 bases and J by 2 bases; unmatched bases: 5. DNA for the CDR3: TGTGCCAGCAGCGCCGGGACTAGCGGGGGGCTACAAGAGACCCAGTACTTC. Protein product: CASSAGTSGGLQETQYF.

This clone was seen just once. The V and J genes are TRBV7-9 and TRBJ2-7, with 10 bases lining up with TRBD2. Germline V gene lookup returns CDR1 SEHNR and CDR2 FQNEAQ (reference sequence). The J segment lost 3 bases and the V segment lost 11 bases, leaving 16 bases of the junction unmatched. The CDR3 covers 16 residues. The CDR3 DNA follows: TGTGCCTCCCCCCCAGTTTGGGCTAGCGGGAGCTACGAGCAGTACTTC. Translated: CASPPVWASGSYEQYF.

V is TRBV10-3 and J is TRBJ2-7; D ambiguous. CDR3 size: 11 residues. Germline assignment: CDR1 ENHRY and CDR2 SYGVKD. V lost 8 bases and J lost 5, with 10 bases in between. DNA for the CDR3: TGTGCCATCGAGACAATTCACGAGCAGTACTTC. As protein: CAIETIHEQYF.

The V gene is TRBV7-2, the J gene TRBJ2-7; D might be TRBD2 (6 bases). Germline V gene data show CDR1 as SGHTA and CDR2 as FQGNSA. This CDR3 is 13 amino acids long. V shed 4 bases and J shed 7 bases, with 14 bases lying between them. CDR3: CASSSWRGGEQYF. As DNA, the CDR3 is TGTGCCAGCAGCTCTTGGCGGGGAGGAGAGCAGTACTTC. Together with reference TRBV7-2 and TRBJ2-7, the CDR3 gives the full variable domain: GAGVSQSPSNKVTEKGKDVELRCDPISGHTALYWYRQSLGQGLEFLIYFQGNSAPDKSGLPSDRFSAERTGGSVSTLTIQRTQQEDSAVYLCASSSWRGGEQYFGPGTRLTVT.

The rearrangement uses TRBV7-8 and TRBJ2-1; 7 nucleotides line up with TRBD2. CDR1 SGHVS and CDR2 FQNEAQ come from the germline V gene. With 2 bases clipped from V and 10 bases from J, the junction kept 5 bases outside the gene matches. The CDR3 is 13 residues long. Written as DNA, the CDR3 is TGTGCCAGCAGCTTAACTAGCGTGAGGGAGCAGTTCTTC. Translation gives CASSLTSVREQFF.

The chain employs TRBV5-8 and TRBJ2-7, with 9 bases aligning to TRBD1. Germline V gene sequence: CDR1 SGHTS, CDR2 YDEGEE. With V trimmed by 1 base and J by 2 bases, 4 bases remained unmatched. The CDR3 sequence is 15 residues long. CDR3 bases: TGTGCCAGCAGCTTGTCGGACAGGGGAACCTACGAGCAGTACTTC. Protein sequence: CASSLSDRGTYEQYF.

The CDR3 is CASSPPTGTNEKLFF. The CDR3 DNA reads as TGTGCCAGCAGTCCCCCCACGGGAACTAATGAAAAACTGTTTTTT. The V and J genes are TRBV28 and TRBJ1-4; no clear D. The CDR3 runs to 15 residues. The germline V and J ends were trimmed by 5 bases and 1 base, with 11 bases remaining between them. Germline CDR1 MDHEN, CDR2 SYDVKM.

The rearrangement joins TRBV15 to TRBJ1-3, with D maybe TRBD1 (5 bases). Germline CDR1 and CDR2: LNHNV and YYDKDF (reference sequence). V was cut by 1 base and J by 0 bases, with 16 bases left in between. The CDR3 consists of 18 residues. The CDR3 protein is CATSRVLGAGFSGNTIYF. In nucleotides, the CDR3 is TGTGCCACCAGCAGAGTTTTAGGGGCAGGCTTCTCTGGAAACACCATATATTTT. The whole variable domain, remainder taken from reference TRBV15 and TRBJ1-3, is DAMVIQNPRYQVTQFGKPVTLSCSQTLNHNVMYWYQQKSSQAPKLLFHYYDKDFNNEADTPDNFQSRRPNTSFCFLDIRSPGLGDTAMYLCATSRVLGAGFSGNTIYFGEGSWLTVV.

The chain carries TRBV29-1 and TRBJ2-7; D gene uncertain. The CDR3 length is 12 residues. Trimming removed 4 bases from V and 0 bases from J, with 7 bases in between. Germline V gene sequence: CDR1 SQVTM, CDR2 ANQGSEA. The CDR3 DNA reads TGCAGCGTTGCGGTTAGCTCCTACGAGCAGTACTTC. Its translation: CSVAVSSYEQYF.

The rearrangement links TRBV7-8 to TRBJ1-2; maybe TRBD1 (6 bases). This CDR3 has 12 residues. Trimming took off 1 base at V and 9 bases at J, with 9 bases between the two ends. Germline V gene sequence: CDR1 SGHVS, CDR2 FQNEAQ. In nucleotides, the CDR3 is TGTGCCAGCAGCTTAGACAGGGTCCGCTACACCTTC. Encoded protein: CASSLDRVRYTF.

The J gene is TRBJ2-3, the V gene TRBV7-9; D gene unclear. The CDR3 has 13 residues. Germline CDR1 and CDR2: SEHNR and FQNEAQ (reference sequence). The V end was cut by 5 bases, the J end by 5 bases, with 11 bases between. The CDR3 loop is CASSLNLGDTQYF. In DNA, the CDR3 is TGTGCCAGCAGCCTCAATCTCGGAGATACGCAGTATTTT.

The V and J genes are TRBV4-2 and TRBJ2-3; no definite D call. Germline values: CDR1 LGHNA, CDR2 YNFKEQ. Trimming removed 0 bases at V and 6 bases at J, with 10 bases between. The CDR3 consists of 14 residues. The CDR3 DNA sequence: TGTGCCAGCAGCCAAGAAACTTTCACCGATACGCAGTATTTT. Translated: CASSQETFTDTQYF.

The chain has TRBV2 and TRBJ1-2; D not resolved. The V and J ends lost 0 bases and 8 bases respectively, with 4 bases between them. Germline V gene sequence: CDR1 SNHLY, CDR2 FYNNEI. The CDR3 runs to 11 residues. CDR3 residues: CASSEARGYTF. The CDR3 coding sequence is TGTGCCAGCAGTGAAGCCCGGGGCTACACCTTC. Together with reference TRBV2 and TRBJ1-2, the CDR3 gives the full variable domain: EPEVTQTPSHQVTQMGQEVILRCVPISNHLYFYWYRQILGQKVEFLVSFYNNEISEKSEIFDDQFSVERPDGSNFTLKIRSTKLEDSAMYFCASSEARGYTFGSGTRLTVV.

This clone has more than one count but fewer than ten. The gene calls are TRBV18 and TRBJ1-2; D is perhaps TRBD1 (6 bases). CDR1 is KGHSH, CDR2 LQKENI, per germline. This CDR3 has 12 residues. V lost 3 bases, J lost 5 bases, and 7 bases lay in between. CDR3 sequence reads: CASSPTGYGYTF. The CDR3 coding sequence is TGTGCCAGCTCACCTACAGGGTATGGCTACACCTTC.

The V call is TRBV7-9, the J call TRBJ2-1; TRBD2 matches at 11 bases. V trimming: 5 bases; J trimming: 12 bases; junction bases outside the gene matches: 9. Germline CDR1 is SEHNR and CDR2 is FQNEAQ (reference sequence). The CDR3 contains 14 residues. The CDR3 DNA follows: TGTGCCAGCAGCCCCGGGACTAGCGGACGTGGGCAGTTCTTC. Translated: CASSPGTSGRGQFF.

This clone showed up just a few times. The V and J genes are TRBV19 and TRBJ2-2; 10 nucleotides match TRBD1. The CDR3 is 15 amino acids. V lost 5 bases to trimming and J lost 5 bases; unmatched junction nucleotides: 5. CDR1 LNHDA and CDR2 SQIVND come from the germline V gene (reference sequence). The CDR3, as DNA: TGTGCCAGTAGTCCGCGGACAGGGGGTACCGGGGAGCTGTTTTTT. It yields the protein CASSPRTGGTGELFF.

This clone was seen more than once but under ten times. As DNA, the CDR3 is TGTGCCAGCAAGGGACTAGCGACCCGCACAGATACGCAGTATTTT. This sequence encodes CASKGLATRTDTQYF. The V and J genes are TRBV6-6 and TRBJ2-3; 10 positions agree with TRBD2. The CDR3 is made up of 15 amino acids. The ends lost 7 bases at V and 1 base at J; junction bases unmatched: 5. The germline V gene encodes CDR1 MNHNY and CDR2 SVGAGI (reference sequence).

V and J are TRBV7-8 and TRBJ1-2, with D possibly TRBD1 on 5 matching bases. V was pared by 4 bases and J by 8 bases, with 11 bases between. Looked up from germline, CDR1 is SGHVS and CDR2 is FQNEAQ. The CDR3 loop spans 12 amino acids. The CDR3 nucleotides are TGTGCCAGCAGCTCCCGGGGGGAAGGCTACACCTTC. This translates into CASSSRGEGYTF.

This chain links TRBV2 with TRBJ1-5; perhaps TRBD1 as D (5 bases). Trimming pared 5 bases from V and 0 bases from J, leaving 11 bases between. This CDR3 comprises 15 residues. CDR1 and CDR2 from the germline V gene are SNHLY and FYNNEI. CDR3 amino acids: CASSSGLISNQPQHF. The CDR3 DNA sequence: TGTGCCAGCAGTTCAGGGTTGATTAGCAATCAGCCCCAGCATTTT.

The J gene is TRBJ2-7, the V gene TRBV6-1; possible D gene TRBD1, 5 bases. CDR1 and CDR2 from the germline V gene are MNHNS and SASEGT. The CDR3 sequence is 14 residues long. Trimming stripped 6 bases from V and 3 bases from J, with 15 bases between. In DNA form, the CDR3 reads TGTGCCAGCAGCAACCTCCCAGGGAACTACGAGCAGTACTTC. This translates into CASSNLPGNYEQYF.